This TCR beta chain stems from a study of blood T cells in healthy people across ages (dated by TCRdb to between 2014 and 2017). About the full investigation: In model experiments, template switching captured about one uniquely barcoded TCR beta cDNA molecule for every two T cells. To track age-related changes in TCR beta repertoire diversity, the study relied on deep sequencing normalized with unique cDNA molecular identifiers. The donors were split into four age groups: young (average 16 years), middle-aged (around 37), aged (62) and long-lived (approximately 80). Using the same blood draw, the study looked at two additional independent replicas of 1 million unique cDNA reads for two donors, one aged 18 to 30 and the other aged 80 or older.

What the authors observed across the whole study: There was a strong correlation between observed TCR beta diversity and the percentage of naive T cells measured by flow cytometry. The CMV infection status of donors was not known, potentially confounding age-related changes in expanded clonotypes. Compared with the aged group, the long-lived group had more naive CD4+ T cells, fewer expanded clones and increased TCR diversity, suggesting age selection. Bulk unsorted PBMC profiling prevented conclusive comparison of naive and antigen-experienced compartments. As age increased, observed TCR beta diversity per million T cells dropped in a roughly linear way, and a significant reduction was already evident by age 40. Estimates of total diversity based on one million sequenced T cells were considered lower bounds and underestimates.

The germline V gene encodes CDR1 DFQATT and CDR2 SNEGSKA (reference sequence). V lost 5 bases and J lost 3 bases, and the count of bases not matched to a germline gene is 8. From the cysteine up to the phenylalanine, the CDR3 has a length of 14 residues. The kept DNA is CDR3 alone, 42 bases in frame from the first base. Donors were 39 systemically healthy Caucasian individuals from Russia aged roughly 6 to 90 years. Each donor gave about 11 milliliters of peripheral blood, drawn into EDTA-treated Vacutainer tubes. Ficoll-Paque density-gradient centrifugation was used to isolate PBMCs, with at least 7 million per sample. Trizol reagent was used to extract total RNA from PBMCs, with at least 5.5 micrograms per sample. For every donor, an aliquot of PBMCs went through flow cytometry to measure the percentages of naive CD45RAhigh/CD27high T cells. Library preparation used 5' RACE. These reads were obtained on an Illumina HiSeq 2500. A second about 6 to 11 cycle PCR used a sample-barcoded 5' primer and a J-beta primer mix. A template-switch 5' adaptor carrying 12 random nucleotides introduced a unique molecular identifier onto each TCR beta cDNA molecule. At least 2.5 million CDR3-containing paired-end reads were obtained from each sample. First-strand cDNA was synthesized from all RNA with the Mint cDNA synthesis kit, primed by a TRBC-specific oligonucleotide. Following uracil-DNA glycosylase treatment, a first 18-cycle PCR with universal primers M1SS and BC2_uni_R was performed on all cDNA. The source study handled its data this way. For normalization, 1 million high-quality reads, each with a distinct molecular identifier, were randomly selected from each sample. Reads with shared molecular identifiers were discarded instead of being binned into consensus sequences. MiTCR, with a Q25 quality threshold and the strictest error-elimination algorithm, was used for CDR3 identification, clonotype clustering and error correction. Lower-bound total TCR beta diversity was estimated with a nonparametric unseen species model using Euler transformation. TCRdb trimmed public reads at Q25 via fastp, called clones via MiXCR and kept in-frame beta chains. One record per CDR3 amino acid sequence lists the most common genes and DNA. TCRdb, not the authors, supplied the V and J calls. Across this sample there are roughly 550,000 distinct CDR3 sequences, with 24% seen only once. The ten largest account for roughly 10% of the sample.

Turning to this clonotype: No cognate antigen has been identified for it. Per-base quality was not reported, and no clone a single base away is much larger than it.

The sample was also linked to a second study, of T cells of mothers and their children. The second publication reports: Donors were nine systemically healthy Caucasian individuals: three mothers and their six children. cDNA synthesis consumed the entire amount of extracted RNA, loaded at 1.5 ug RNA in each 15 ul reaction. Sample barcodes and 2-4 random nucleotides were added via the M1S primer in the second PCR. Over 8.5 million TCR beta CDR3 reads were obtained for each mother, and 2.5 million to 3 million reads were obtained for each child. In both related and unrelated pairs, thymic selection shapes the output of TCR recombination in a similar way, with inherited differences having only a minor effect. Normalized repertoire overlap was always found to be slightly, but never significantly, higher in related mother-child pairs than in unrelated mother-child pairs. No persistent microchimeric T cell clones were detected, at a sensitivity of roughly 100 clones per million clonotypes. In the study, deep NGS was used to compare the TCR beta repertoires of mothers and children, and features distinguishing related mother-child pairs from unrelated individuals were sought. Mothers averaged 40 +/- 4 years of age and children averaged about 10 +/- 4 years. After adapter ligation with NEBNext reagents, the libraries were sequenced on Illumina HiSeq 2000 with 100+100 nt paired-end reads. To avoid cross-contamination, the mother libraries and the child libraries were prepared a month apart and sequenced in separate runs. Each donor had between roughly 450,000 and 2,100,000 distinct TCR beta clonotypes identified. Naive TCR beta clonotypes were estimated from low-frequency clonotypes matched to each donor's FACS-determined naive share, without sorting.

Material: blood. This receptor was taken from a boy younger than 18 in good health. The chain was built from TRBV20-1 and TRBJ1-1, and 8 bases in between align with TRBD1. Read as DNA, the sequence is TGCAGTGCTCATGGACAGGGAATCGACACTGAAGCTTTCTTT. Translated, it gives CSAHGQGIDTEAFF.